One T cell receptor (beta chain) is described in this entry. Per the original methods: Amplification with reference gene primers provided the estimates of nucleated cell counts. Generated by immunoSEQ multiplex PCR, the TCRdb table keeps only in-frame clones and is missing some. The V and J calls and clone size come from that table; D and trimming were worked out from the DNA. The repertoire has more than 120,000 clones, 75% to 90% of them found once; the top ten carry roughly 4.5%. Germline V CDR1 and CDR2: DFQATT, SNEGSKA (reference sequence). Trimming removed 3 bases from V and 7 bases from J; junction bases left unmatched: 12. CDR3 length equals 15 residues. This record comes from a study of blood T cell repertoires in COVID-19. Across the whole study: Donors in the United States, Italy and Spain gave samples during acute or convalescent COVID-19. T cells, B-cell-depleted T cells, or PBMCs provided the cDNA or gDNA that served as material.

The receptor's source is a human donor in a cohort sampled during active COVID-19. This rearrangement joins TRBV20-1 to TRBJ2-7; 10 bases are shared with TRBD2. Sequenced sample: peripheral blood. Written as DNA, the CDR3 is TGCAGTGCTAGTCAGCCAGCGGGAGGGCCGGGGGAGCAGTACGTC. Translating gives CSASQPAGGPGEQYV.